The present T cell receptor beta chain was sequenced within a study of cytomegalovirus exposure and HLA in healthy donors. Findings of the study overall: Cytomegalovirus association was assigned to about 150 TCR beta chains. Apart from CMV serostatus, no immune exposure information was available.

On this clone itself: Its antigen is unidentified.

With 60 Vbeta and 13 Jbeta primers, the PCR was carried out. Here immunoSEQ multiplex PCR was the method, and the copy in TCRdb shows in-frame clones only, minus some. The sample shows about 160,000 clones, 85% of them seen only once. V lost 1 base, J lost 2 bases, and 13 bases stayed unmatched. The CDR3 has 18 amino acids. From germline, CDR1 is MNHNS and CDR2 SASEGT. This clonotype originated in a boy aged 2 to 9 in good health and CMV-seronegative. V is TRBV6-1 and J is TRBJ2-5; 7 bases fit TRBD2. Sequenced sample: PBMCs. The CDR3 spells CASSEVESAGVGQETQYF. The CDR3 region has the DNA TGTGCCAGCAGTGAAGTTGAATCGGCGGGAGTGGGGCAAGAGACCCAGTACTTC.